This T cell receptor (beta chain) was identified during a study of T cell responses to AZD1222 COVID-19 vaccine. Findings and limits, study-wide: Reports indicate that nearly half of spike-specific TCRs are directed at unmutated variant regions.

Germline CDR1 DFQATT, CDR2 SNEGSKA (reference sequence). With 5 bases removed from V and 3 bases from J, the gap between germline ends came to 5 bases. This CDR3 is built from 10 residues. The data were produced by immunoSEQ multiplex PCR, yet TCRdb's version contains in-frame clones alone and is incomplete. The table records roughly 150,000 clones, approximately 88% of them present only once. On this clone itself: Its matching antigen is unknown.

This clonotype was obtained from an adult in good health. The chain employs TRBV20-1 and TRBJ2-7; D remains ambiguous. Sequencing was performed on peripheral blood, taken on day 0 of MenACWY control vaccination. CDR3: CSAYNYEQYF. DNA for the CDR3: TGCAGTGCTTACAACTACGAGCAGTACTTC.